The clone carrying this T cell receptor beta chain occurred many times. Its antigen is not known. The entry originates in a study of T cells after yellow fever vaccination. General study findings and limits: Reappearance after the booster was seen for most primary-vaccination clones, at 95% to 96% CD4 and 75% to 90% CD8. The presence of abundant clonotypes contaminating from the bulk population was possible in FACS-sorted repertoires.

CDR1 and CDR2 (germline): SGHTA, FQGTGA. V dropped 5 bases and J dropped 5; count of bases not matched to a gene: 5. This CDR3 contains 13 residues. As TCR cDNA was made by 5'RACE template switching, a universal primer site and UMIs were added. Each CDR3 protein gets one entry after TCRdb re-called the 5' RACE reads with MiXCR. The table has about 160,000 distinct CDR3 sequences, 6% to 7.5% seen once. This TCR was sampled from a man aged 18 to 30 who received the YFV17D yellow fever vaccine. Here the sequenced sample was CD4+ T cells sorted from PBMCs, taken about 5 days after the first yellow fever vaccination. V is TRBV7-3 and J is TRBJ2-5; 7 bases map to TRBD1. The CDR3: CASSPEGAETQYF. CDR3 sequence (DNA): TGTGCCAGCAGCCCCGAGGGGGCTGAGACCCAGTACTTC.